These 28 T cell receptor beta chains were sequenced from one sample in a study of blood T cells in healthy people across ages. Then a second PCR, running about 7 to 11 cycles, was carried out with a sample-barcoded 5' primer and a J-beta primer mix. One entry per CDR3 protein results from TCRdb running MiXCR on the 5' RACE reads. The profile shows around 800,000 distinct CDR3 sequences, about 45% of them singletons. Sequenced: blood. The receptors come from a man at least 80 years old in good health.

The rearrangement uses TRBV5-1 and TRBJ2-4; D uncertain. Judging by the DNA end, TRBJ2-5 fits better; the J call may be wrong. Germline V gene lookup returns CDR1 SGHRS and CDR2 YFSETQ. This CDR3 has 13 amino acids. CDR3 DNA: TGCGCCAGCAGTATGTCCCCTCAAGAGACCCAGTACTTC. The encoded protein is CASSMSPQETQYF.

The V and J genes are TRBV7-2 and TRBJ2-2, with TRBD1 as a possible D gene (5 bases). V was shortened by 1 base and J by 0 bases, with 27 bases between the two germline ends. Germline CDR1 SGHTA, CDR2 FQGNSA. This CDR3 comprises 22 residues. This CDR3 reads CASSLVRSGSVRVPTNTGELFF. The CDR3 DNA sequence: TGTGCCAGCAGCTTAGTGCGGAGTGGGTCGGTCAGGGTCCCTACGAACACCGGGGAGCTGTTTTTT.

Comments on this clonotype: One end of the junction does not line up with germline, which may come from a read error. The V call is TRBV20-1, the J call TRBJ2-5; weak D call: TRBD1 (7 bases). Germline assignment: CDR1 DFQATT and CDR2 SNEGSKA (reference sequence). The CDR3 sequence is 15 residues long. The CDR3 DNA sequence: TGCAGTGCTGGAGAGGGGCAGGGGGGTGCGGAGACCCAGTACTTC. Amino acids: CSAGEGQGGAETQYF.

This chain links TRBV14 with TRBJ2-1; 14 bases fit TRBD2. V dropped 0 bases and J dropped 3; count of bases not matched to a gene: 4. Germline V gives CDR1 SGHDN, CDR2 FVKESK. The CDR3 length is 18 residues. This CDR3 is CASSQERLAGGLYNEQFF. CDR3 coding DNA: TGTGCCAGCAGCCAAGAGCGACTAGCGGGAGGGCTCTACAATGAGCAGTTCTTC.

The chain carries TRBV4-3 and TRBJ2-3; possible D gene TRBD1, 5 bases. The CDR3 is 13 amino acids. Germline V CDR1 and CDR2: LGHNA, YSLEER. V was trimmed by 1 base and J by 12 bases, leaving 14 bases between them. CDR3 sequence reads: CASSQGSSGQQYF. The CDR3, as DNA: TGCGCCAGCAGCCAAGGTTCATCCGGACAACAGTATTTT.

The genes are TRBV20-1 and TRBJ2-3, with 11 bases that match TRBD2. The V segment lost 5 bases and the J segment 5 bases; nucleotides outside the gene matches: 9. CDR3 size: 15 residues. Germline CDR1 reads DFQATT; CDR2 reads SNEGSKA (reference sequence). The CDR3 coding sequence is TGCAGTGCTTCGATTAGCGGGAGGGCTATAGATACGCAGTATTTT. This gives the protein CSASISGRAIDTQYF.

This chain uses TRBV20-1 with TRBJ2-3; 8 bases align to TRBD2. The CDR3 loop spans 12 amino acids. Per the germline V gene, CDR1 is DFQATT and CDR2 is SNEGSKA (reference sequence). V was pared by 5 bases and J by 5 bases, with 3 bases of the junction left unmatched. The CDR3 sequence is CSADLAGDTQYF. The CDR3 DNA reads TGCAGTGCTGACCTAGCGGGAGATACGCAGTATTTT.

This clonotype has a count of ten or more. V gene TRBV5-8 combines with J gene TRBJ2-1, with D possibly matching TRBD2 (6 bases). The CDR3 loop spans 16 amino acids. The V and J ends lost 4 bases and 0 bases respectively, with 14 bases between them. The germline V gene has CDR1 SGHTS and CDR2 YDEGEE. The CDR3 region is CASSPIAVLSYNEQFF. DNA of the CDR3: TGTGCCAGCAGCCCAATAGCGGTACTCTCCTACAATGAGCAGTTCTTC.

This clonotype was picked up many times. The chain is built from TRBV5-1 and TRBJ2-3; 11 bases match TRBD1. CDR3 length: 18 amino acids. Trimming removed 4 bases from V and 1 base from J; junction bases left unmatched: 11. Germline V gene data show CDR1 as SGHRS and CDR2 as YFSETQ. CDR3 bases: TGCGCCAGCAGCAGAGGGGACAGGGGGAGTTCAGGCACAGATACGCAGTATTTT. Amino acid sequence: CASSRGDRGSSGTDTQYF.

This clonotype was counted a few times. The chain has TRBV14 and TRBJ2-1; D is unclear. Trimming left V 1 base short and J 9 bases short, with 13 bases between. Germline V gene lookup returns CDR1 SGHDN and CDR2 FVKESK. The CDR3 covers 14 residues. CDR3 DNA: TGTGCCAGCAGCCAAGTTCTGAGATTTGGTGAGCAGTTCTTC. This codes for CASSQVLRFGEQFF.

The rearrangement links TRBV20-1 to TRBJ2-5; TRBD2 aligns across 10 bases. Germline V gene sequence: CDR1 DFQATT, CDR2 SNEGSKA (reference sequence). V was pared by 0 bases and J by 3 bases, with 4 bases of the junction left unmatched. This CDR3 has 15 residues. CDR3 protein: CSARDGTSEKETQYF. CDR3 in DNA: TGCAGTGCTAGAGATGGGACTAGCGAGAAAGAGACCCAGTACTTC.

Remarks on this clonotype: A much larger clone differs by one base, so this may be a read error. The genes are TRBV29-1 and TRBJ2-7; no clear D gene. The J call may not be correct, given that the DNA end is closer to TRBJ2-4. Per the germline V gene, CDR1 is SQVTM and CDR2 is ANQGSEA. The CDR3 extends over 11 amino acids. The CDR3 protein is CSVRRQNIQYF. CDR3 nucleotide sequence: TGCAGCGTGAGACGGCAAAACATTCAGTACTTC.

The CDR3 DNA follows: TGTGCCAGCAGTAGGGACAGTGCTGGGCAGTTCTTC. Amino acid sequence: CASSRDSAGQFF. The rearrangement links TRBV7-9 to TRBJ2-1; 7 bases are shared with TRBD1. Germline V gene data show CDR1 as SEHNR and CDR2 as FQNEAQ (reference sequence). With V trimmed by 6 bases and J by 12 bases, 8 bases remained unmatched. This CDR3 is 12 amino acids long.

The chain recombines TRBV10-3 with TRBJ2-5; 7 nucleotides line up with TRBD1. The J call could be wrong; TRBJ2-7 is a better fit for the DNA end. Germline CDR1 reads ENHRY; CDR2 reads SYGVKD. The CDR3 sequence is 12 residues long. The CDR3 region is CAVLGGGYEQYF. The CDR3 coding sequence is TGTGCCGTATTAGGGGGCGGGTACGAGCAGTACTTC.

This clonotype was recorded a few times. V usage is TRBV5-1 and J usage is TRBJ2-5; 10 nucleotides match TRBD1. The ends lost 3 bases at V and 7 bases at J; junction bases unmatched: 12. CDR1 is SGHRS, CDR2 YFSETQ, per germline. The CDR3 is made up of 16 amino acids. The DNA for the CDR3 is TGCGCCAGCAGCTCGACAGGGGGCTTCCAACCTGGGACCCAGTACTTC. Translation: CASSSTGGFQPGTQYF. Based on the CDR3 plus reference TRBV5-1 and TRBJ2-5, the full variable domain is KAGVTQTPRYLIKTRGQQVTLSCSPISGHRSVSWYQQTPGQGLQFLFEYFSETQRNKGNFPGRFSGRQFSNSRSEMNVSTLELGDSALYLCASSSTGGFQPGTQYFGPGTRLLVL.

V usage is TRBV20-1 and J usage is TRBJ1-1; no reliable D call. With 4 bases removed from V and 0 bases from J, the gap between germline ends came to 9 bases. Germline lookup yields CDR1 DFQATT and CDR2 SNEGSKA (reference sequence). There are 13 residues in the CDR3. CDR3 coding DNA: TGCAGTGCTATCGAGGGATTGAACACTGAAGCTTTCTTT. It translates to CSAIEGLNTEAFF.

This rearrangement joins TRBV6-2 or TRBV6-3 to TRBJ2-7; weak D call: TRBD2 (6 bases). Germline V gene lookup returns CDR1 MNHEY and CDR2 SVGEGT. Trimming removed 6 bases at V and 6 bases at J, with 15 bases between. The CDR3 length is 13 residues. The CDR3 sequence is CASRGSLASEQYF. CDR3 coding DNA: TGTGCCAGCAGGGGATCGCTAGCGTCCGAGCAGTACTTC.

On this clonotype itself: A junction end diverges from the germline sequence, so it may reflect a read error. The chain recombines TRBV3-1 with TRBJ2-5; possibly TRBD2 for D (5 bases). The CDR3 covers 14 residues. Germline assignment: CDR1 LGHDT and CDR2 YNNKEL (reference sequence). Written as DNA, the CDR3 is TGTGCCGGCAGCCAAGCGGTGGCAGGAGAGACCCAGTACTTC. It translates to CAGSQAVAGETQYF.

This clonotype has at least ten counts. V gene TRBV29-1 combines with J gene TRBJ2-7; D may correspond to TRBD1 or TRBD2 (5 bases each). Deletions cut 4 bases from V and 6 bases from J, with 13 bases between. The CDR3 length is 12 residues. Germline CDR1 is SQVTM and CDR2 is ANQGSEA. CDR3 region: CSVGAGTGEQYF. CDR3 coding DNA: TGCAGCGTTGGTGCTGGGACGGGCGAGCAGTACTTC.

The count of this clonotype is one. The CDR3 is CASSHIWGPTDTQYF. CDR3 in DNA: TGTGCCAGCAGTCACATTTGGGGACCAACAGATACGCAGTATTTT. The chain uses TRBV12-3 or TRBV12-4 and TRBJ2-3, with D perhaps assigned TRBD1 or TRBD2 (5 bases each). The CDR3 is 15 amino acids. Trimming removed 5 bases from V and 3 bases from J, with 15 bases in between.

This clonotype was found a few times. This chain links TRBV10-3 with TRBJ2-5, with TRBD1 matching over 7 bases. After removal of 5 bases from V and 2 bases from J, the junction contained 5 bases not matched to a gene. The germline V gene has CDR1 ENHRY and CDR2 SYGVKD. The CDR3 is 14 amino acids. CDR3 sequence: CAISIGTVQETQYF. In nucleotides, the CDR3 is TGTGCCATCAGTATCGGGACAGTTCAAGAGACCCAGTACTTC.

The sample holds one count of this clonotype. A much larger clone lies a single base off, so this may be a read error. The chain links TRBV5-1 to TRBJ2-3, with 8 nucleotides matching TRBD2. This CDR3 has 16 amino acids. CDR1 and CDR2 from the germline V gene are SGHRS and YFSETQ. The CDR3 region is CANSLSGGVLTDTQYF. As DNA, the CDR3 is TGCGCCAACAGCTTGAGCGGGGGAGTGCTCACAGATACGCAGTATTTT. Based on the CDR3 plus reference TRBV5-1 and TRBJ2-3, the full variable domain is KAGVTQTPRYLIKTRGQQVTLSCSPISGHRSVSWYQQTPGQGLQFLFEYFSETQRNKGNFPGRFSGRQFSNSRSEMNVSTLELGDSALYLCANSLSGGVLTDTQYFGPGTRLTVL.

The rearrangement uses TRBV2 and TRBJ2-7; no clear D. The end of the DNA fits TRBJ2-5 better, so the J call may be wrong. The CDR3 covers 11 residues. Germline loops: CDR1 SNHLY, CDR2 FYNNEI. The CDR3 DNA follows: TGTGCCAGCGAGCAGCTAGAGACCCAGTACTTC. Its protein is CASEQLETQYF.

In this sample, this clonotype turned up a few times. The rearrangement joins TRBV7-3 to TRBJ2-3; D gene ambiguous. Trimming shortened V by 5 bases and J by 6 bases, and 15 bases separated the two germline ends. The CDR3 extends over 14 amino acids. Germline CDR1 reads SGHTA; CDR2 reads FQGTGA. CDR3 nucleotides: TGTGCCAGCAGCCCCAACCCCGGGCGGGATACGCAGTATTTT. Translation: CASSPNPGRDTQYF.

This clonotype was recorded a few times. This sequence joins TRBV10-3 and TRBJ2-5; a weak D match, TRBD1 (5 bases). In germline, CDR1 is ENHRY, CDR2 SYGVKD. Trimming took off 3 bases at V and 0 bases at J, with 11 bases between the two ends. The CDR3 extends over 15 amino acids. The CDR3 protein is CAISDHWGNQETQYF. CDR3 bases: TGTGCCATCAGTGACCACTGGGGCAACCAAGAGACCCAGTACTTC.

This chain joins TRBV7-2 and TRBJ1-4, with 7 bases matching TRBD1. Germline V gene data show CDR1 as SGHTA and CDR2 as FQGNSA. Trimming cost V 5 bases and J 4 bases; bases outside gene matches: 7. The CDR3 is made up of 15 amino acids. The CDR3 DNA sequence: TGTGCCAGCAGCCCCAGGACAGGTTTTAATGAAAAACTGTTTTTT. Translated, it gives CASSPRTGFNEKLFF.

The chain combines TRBV20-1 with TRBJ2-5, with D maybe TRBD2 (7 bases). CDR1 is DFQATT, CDR2 SNEGSKA, per germline (reference sequence). The CDR3 is made up of 16 amino acids. The ends were cut back, 0 bases at V and 5 bases at J, with 19 bases in the middle. The CDR3 loop is CSARDLRGEGAETQYF. The CDR3 DNA is TGCAGTGCTAGAGATTTGAGGGGGGAGGGCGCGGAGACCCAGTACTTC.

This chain's CDR3 is CASRPFGGRRSTDTQYF. CDR3 coding DNA: TGTGCCAGCAGACCCTTCGGCGGGAGGCGGAGCACAGATACGCAGTATTTT. V usage is TRBV28 and J usage is TRBJ2-3, with TRBD2 matching over 8 bases. Germline-derived CDR1 and CDR2 are MDHEN and SYDVKM. V lost 6 bases to trimming and J lost 0 bases; unmatched junction nucleotides: 11. CDR3 length equals 17 residues.